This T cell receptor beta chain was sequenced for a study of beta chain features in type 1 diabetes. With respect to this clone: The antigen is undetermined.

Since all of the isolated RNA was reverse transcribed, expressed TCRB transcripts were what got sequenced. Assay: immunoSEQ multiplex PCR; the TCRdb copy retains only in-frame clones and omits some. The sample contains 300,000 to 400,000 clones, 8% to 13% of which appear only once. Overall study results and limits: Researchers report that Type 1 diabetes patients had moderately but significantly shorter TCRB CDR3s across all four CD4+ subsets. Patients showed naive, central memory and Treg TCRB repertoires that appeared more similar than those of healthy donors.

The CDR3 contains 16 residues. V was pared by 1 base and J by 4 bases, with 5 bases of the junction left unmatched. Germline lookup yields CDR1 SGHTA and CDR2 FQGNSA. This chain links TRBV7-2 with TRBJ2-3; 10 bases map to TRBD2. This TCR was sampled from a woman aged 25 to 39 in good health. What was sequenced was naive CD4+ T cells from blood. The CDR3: CASSLGLAGASDTQYF. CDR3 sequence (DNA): TGTGCCAGCAGCTTAGGGCTAGCGGGAGCATCAGATACGCAGTATTTT.